This T cell receptor beta chain was profiled in a study of breast tumors, draining lymph nodes, adjacent tissues (TCRdb year 2016). Background on the whole study: Breast cancer patients provided tumor, adjacent nontumor tissue and axillary lymph nodes, and the study compared the TCR beta repertoires across these three sources. In human breast cancer, the study set out to evaluate how tumor, surrounding tissue and draining lymph node repertoires relate to one another and whether T cells may move between these sites. Beyond this particular receptor, the publication reports: Tumor and nontumor tissue repertoires were significantly more similar in luminal-like than in basal-like breast cancer. Rather than being directly demonstrated, the conclusion that tumor T cells originate in lymph nodes was presented as consistent with a hypothesis. Tumor T-cell repertoires showed less diversity than lymph node repertoires and more diversity than nontumor tissue repertoires, and tumor T-cell repertoires showed preferential V and J gene usage. The data were considered consistent with most tumor T cells being derived from the lymph node and subsequently expanding within tumor tissue.

This sample was sequenced with an Illumina HiSeq 2000. TCR beta chain libraries were generated through multiplex PCR amplification. The amplified TCR beta chain products were analyzed by high-throughput sequencing. TCRdb reran the public reads through fastp at Q25 and MiXCR, keeping productive beta chains. CDR3 protein duplicates are merged, each entry listing the most common genes and DNA. In this sample the table shows about 11,000 distinct CDR3 sequences, under 40% of which occur a single time. The ten largest clones add up to 13% to 15% of the sample. From a lookup of the germline V gene, CDR1 and CDR2 are MDHEN and SYDVKM. The junction carries 14 bases between V and J, which are trimmed by 10 bases and 7 bases respectively. The CDR3 covers 13 residues, taking in both the cysteine and the phenylalanine. Only CDR3 DNA remains: 39 bases, in frame from the first base. The sample holds many counts of this clonotype. Its antigen remains undetermined. Per-base quality was not reported, and no clone a single base away is much larger than it.

This sequence was found in a female donor with breast cancer. Some clones in this sample may be carry-over from other donors' samples. The V gene is TRBV28 and the J gene is TRBJ1-6; the D gene assignment is ambiguous. The sample taken for sequencing was breast tumor tissue. CDR3 loop: CATRGQYNSPLHF. The DNA sequence is given as TGTGCCACACGTGGTCAGTACAATTCACCCCTCCACTTT. Outside the CDR3, residues come from the reference TRBV28 and TRBJ1-6 proteins, so the full variable domain is: DVKVTQSSRYLVKRTGEKVFLECVQDMDHENMFWYRQDPGLGLRLIYFSYDVKMKEKGDIPEGYSVSREKKERFSLILESASTNQTSMYLCATRGQYNSPLHFGNGTRLTVT.